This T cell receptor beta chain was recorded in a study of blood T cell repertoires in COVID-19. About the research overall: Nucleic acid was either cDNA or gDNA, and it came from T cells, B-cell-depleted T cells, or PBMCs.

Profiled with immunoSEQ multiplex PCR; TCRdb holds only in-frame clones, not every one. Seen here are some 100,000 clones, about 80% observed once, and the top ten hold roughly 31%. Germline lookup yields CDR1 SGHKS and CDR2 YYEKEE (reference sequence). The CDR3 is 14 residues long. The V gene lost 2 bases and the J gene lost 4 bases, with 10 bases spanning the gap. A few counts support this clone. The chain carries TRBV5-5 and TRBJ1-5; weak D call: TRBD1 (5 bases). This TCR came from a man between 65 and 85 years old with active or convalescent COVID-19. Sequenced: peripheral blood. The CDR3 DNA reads TGTGCCAGCAGCTTAGGGGTTGGGAATCAGCCCCAGCATTTT. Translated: CASSLGVGNQPQHF.